This TCR beta chain came from a study of prognosis after radiotherapy for stage I lung cancer. Two-round multiplex PCR, the amplification method, yielded TCR beta CDR3 from genomic DNA. Individual primers that were specific to each TRBV and TRBJ gene served in first-round PCR. From the multiplex PCR reads, TCRdb called clonotypes with MiXCR, one entry per CDR3 protein. Among over 15,000 distinct CDR3 sequences listed, over 45% were seen once. CDR1 and CDR2 (germline): MNHNS, SASEGT. V shed 5 bases, J shed 7 bases, and the junction held 7 bases outside the gene matches. The CDR3 length is 13 residues. The sequence came from a donor aged 50 or older with non-small cell lung cancer. The gene calls are TRBV6-1 and TRBJ1-2; TRBD1 agrees at 7 bases. The input for sequencing was PBMCs, taken before or after stereotactic body radiation therapy (not recorded which). The CDR3 nucleotides are TGTGCCAGCAGTCTCCGACAGGGCTCTGGCTACACCTTC. Translating gives CASSLRQGSGYTF.